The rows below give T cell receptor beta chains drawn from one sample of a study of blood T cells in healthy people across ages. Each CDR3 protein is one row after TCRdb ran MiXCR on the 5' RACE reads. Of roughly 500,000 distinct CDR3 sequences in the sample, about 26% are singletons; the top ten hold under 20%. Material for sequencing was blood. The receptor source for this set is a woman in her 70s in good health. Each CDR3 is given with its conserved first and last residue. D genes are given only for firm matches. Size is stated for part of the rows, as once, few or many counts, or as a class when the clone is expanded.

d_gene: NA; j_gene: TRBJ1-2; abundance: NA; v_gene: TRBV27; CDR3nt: TGTGCCAGCAGTTTGAATCGCAGGGACGGCTACACCTTC; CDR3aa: CASSLNRRDGYTF
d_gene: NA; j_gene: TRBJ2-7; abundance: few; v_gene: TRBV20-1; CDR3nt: TGCAGTGCTAGACACAGTCGGGGATCCTACGAGCAGTACTTC; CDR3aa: CSARHSRGSYEQYF
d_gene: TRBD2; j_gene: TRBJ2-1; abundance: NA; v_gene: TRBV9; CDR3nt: TGTGCCAGCAGCTCCAGTGGACTAGCGGGGGTAATTGAGCAGTTCTTC; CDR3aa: CASSSSGLAGVIEQFF
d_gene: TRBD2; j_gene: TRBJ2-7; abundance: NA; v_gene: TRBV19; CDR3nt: TGTGCCAGTAGTCTAAGCGGGACCTTACATTTCGAGCAGTACTTC; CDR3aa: CASSLSGTLHFEQYF
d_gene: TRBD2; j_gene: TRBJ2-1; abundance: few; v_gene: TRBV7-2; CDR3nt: TGTGCCAGCAGCTTTTCGGGGAGGGCCTACAATGAGCAGTTCTTC; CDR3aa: CASSFSGRAYNEQFF
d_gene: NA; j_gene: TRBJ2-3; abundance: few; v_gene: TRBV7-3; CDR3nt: TGTGCCAGCAGCGCAAACGTTTTGGATACGCAGTATTTT; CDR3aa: CASSANVLDTQYF
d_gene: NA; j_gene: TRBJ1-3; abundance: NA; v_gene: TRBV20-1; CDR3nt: TGCAGTGCTAGGAGGGCCTCTGGAAACACCATATATTTT; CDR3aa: CSARRASGNTIYF
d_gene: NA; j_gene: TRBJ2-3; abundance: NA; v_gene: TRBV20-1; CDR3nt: TGCAGTGCTCGAGGGGGGGGTACGCAGTATTTT; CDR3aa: CSARGGGTQYF
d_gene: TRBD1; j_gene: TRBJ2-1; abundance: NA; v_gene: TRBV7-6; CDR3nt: TGTGCCAGCAGCTTCTCCGGGACAGGGGTCCCCTATCACAATGAGCAGTTCTTC; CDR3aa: CASSFSGTGVPYHNEQFF
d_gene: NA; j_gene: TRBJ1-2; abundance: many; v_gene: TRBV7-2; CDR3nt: TGTGCCAGCAGCCCAAGGGGTATTGGCTACACCTTC; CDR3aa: CASSPRGIGYTF
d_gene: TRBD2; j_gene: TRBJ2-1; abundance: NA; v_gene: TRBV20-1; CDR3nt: TGCAGTGCTTTCAGAGGAGGCGGGGGAGTTTACAATGAGCAGTTCTTC; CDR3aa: CSAFRGGGGVYNEQFF
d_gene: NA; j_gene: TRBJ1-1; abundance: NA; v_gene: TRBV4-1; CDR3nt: TGCGCCAGCAGCCGTGCCTCAGGGAAATATGAAGCTTTCTTT; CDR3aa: CASSRASGKYEAFF
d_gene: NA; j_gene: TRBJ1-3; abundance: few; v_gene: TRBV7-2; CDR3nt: TGTGCCAGCAGCTTCATTTCCGGAAACACCATATATTTT; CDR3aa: CASSFISGNTIYF
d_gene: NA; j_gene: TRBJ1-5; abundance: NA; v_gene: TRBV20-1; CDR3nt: TGCAGTGCCCTACAGGGATCGAGCAATCAGCCCCAGCATTTT; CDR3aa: CSALQGSSNQPQHF
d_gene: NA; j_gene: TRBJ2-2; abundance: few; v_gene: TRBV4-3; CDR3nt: TGCGCCAGCAGACCGATCGGTGACACCGGGGAGCTGTTTTTT; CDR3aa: CASRPIGDTGELFF
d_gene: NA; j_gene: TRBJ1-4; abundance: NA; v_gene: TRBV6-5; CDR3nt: TGTGCCAGTAAGGGGGGGAGGGATGAAAAACTGTTTTTT; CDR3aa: CASKGGRDEKLFF
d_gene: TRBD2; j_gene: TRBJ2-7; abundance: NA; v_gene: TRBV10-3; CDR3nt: TGTGCCATCAGTGAGATCGTGGGACTAGCGGGGTACGAGCAGTACTTC; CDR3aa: CAISEIVGLAGYEQYF
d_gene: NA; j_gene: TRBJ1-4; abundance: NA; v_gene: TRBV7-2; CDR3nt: TGTGCCAGCAGCTCCTTCCCCGGGCAGCCTAATGAAAAACTGTTTTTT; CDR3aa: CASSSFPGQPNEKLFF
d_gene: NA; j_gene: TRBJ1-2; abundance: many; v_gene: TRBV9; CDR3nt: TGTGCCAGCAGCGCCGACTTCTATGGCTACACCTTC; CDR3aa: CASSADFYGYTF
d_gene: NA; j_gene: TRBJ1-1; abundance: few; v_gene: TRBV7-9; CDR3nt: TGTGCCAGCAGCTTAGGGGGGCCGAATATGAACACTGAAGCTTTCTTT; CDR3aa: CASSLGGPNMNTEAFF
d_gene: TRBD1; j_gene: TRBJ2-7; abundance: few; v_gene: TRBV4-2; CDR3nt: TGTGCCAGCAGCCAAGATCTCACAGGGGGCTACTACGAGCAGTACTTC; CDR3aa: CASSQDLTGGYYEQYF
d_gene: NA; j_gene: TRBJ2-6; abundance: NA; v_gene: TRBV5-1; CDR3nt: TGCGCCAGCGTGGAGGGGCCCTCTGGGGCCAACGTCCTGACTTTC; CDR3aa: CASVEGPSGANVLTF
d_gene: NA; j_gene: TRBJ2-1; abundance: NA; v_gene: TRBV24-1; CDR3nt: TGTGCCACCAGAGGTTCAGGGAACACCTACAATGAGCAGTTCTTC; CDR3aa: CATRGSGNTYNEQFF
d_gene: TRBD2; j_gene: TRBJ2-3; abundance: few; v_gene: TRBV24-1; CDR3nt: TGTGCCACCAGTGATAGGGGACTAGCGGGGGGTAGCACAGATACGCAGTATTTT; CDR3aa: CATSDRGLAGGSTDTQYF
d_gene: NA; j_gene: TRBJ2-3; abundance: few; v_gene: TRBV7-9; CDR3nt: TGTGCCAGCAGGGGAACAGAGGGCCTTATAGATACGCAGTATTTT; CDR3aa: CASRGTEGLIDTQYF
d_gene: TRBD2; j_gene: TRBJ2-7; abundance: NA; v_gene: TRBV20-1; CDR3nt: TGCAGTGCTCGCGGGGGAGACTTCTACGAGCAGTACTTC; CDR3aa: CSARGGDFYEQYF
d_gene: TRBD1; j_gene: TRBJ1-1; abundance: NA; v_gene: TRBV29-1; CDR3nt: TGCAGCGTTGAATGGGACAGGGACACTGAAGCTTTCTTT; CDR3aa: CSVEWDRDTEAFF
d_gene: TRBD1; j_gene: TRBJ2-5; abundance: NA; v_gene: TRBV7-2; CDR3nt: TGTGCCAGCAGCTTGCACCAGGGACAGGGACAAGAGACCCAGTACTTC; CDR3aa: CASSLHQGQGQETQYF
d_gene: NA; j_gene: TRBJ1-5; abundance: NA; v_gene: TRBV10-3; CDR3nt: TGTGCCATCAGGAAACAGGGTGAAGGCAATCAGCCCCAGCATTTT; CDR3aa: CAIRKQGEGNQPQHF
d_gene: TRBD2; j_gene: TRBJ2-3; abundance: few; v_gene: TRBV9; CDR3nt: TGTGCCAGCGGGACTAGCGGGAGCACAGATACGCAGTATTTT; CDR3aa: CASGTSGSTDTQYF
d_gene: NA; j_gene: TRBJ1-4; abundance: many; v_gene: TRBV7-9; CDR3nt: TGTGCCAGCAGCTTAGCGGATGAAAAACTGTTTTTT; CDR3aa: CASSLADEKLFF
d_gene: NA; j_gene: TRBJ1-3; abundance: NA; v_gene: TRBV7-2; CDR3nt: TGTGCCAGCAGCTTACAGGTCACCTCTGGAAACACCATATATTTT; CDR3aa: CASSLQVTSGNTIYF
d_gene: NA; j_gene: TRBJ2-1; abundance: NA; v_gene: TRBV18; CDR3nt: TGTGCCAGCTCACCACCTAATAAGGGAAACTACAATGAGCAGTTCTTC; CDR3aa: CASSPPNKGNYNEQFF
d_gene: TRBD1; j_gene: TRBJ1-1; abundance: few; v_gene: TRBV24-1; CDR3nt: TGTGCCACCAGTGCCTTCGACAGGGATGAAGCTTTCTTT; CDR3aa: CATSAFDRDEAFF
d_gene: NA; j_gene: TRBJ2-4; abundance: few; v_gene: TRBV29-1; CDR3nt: TGCAGCGTTAAGTCGCCAATAGCCAAAAACATTCAGTACTTC; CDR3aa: CSVKSPIAKNIQYF
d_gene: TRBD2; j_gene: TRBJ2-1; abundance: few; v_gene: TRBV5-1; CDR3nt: TGCGCCAGTTCTAGCGGGGGGGCCGTCAATGAGCAGTTCTTC; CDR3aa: CASSSGGAVNEQFF
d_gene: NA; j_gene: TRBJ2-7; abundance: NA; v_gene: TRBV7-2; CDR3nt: TGTGCCAGCAGCTTAGAGCTAGAGTTCAGTAAGCAGTACTTC; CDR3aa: CASSLELEFSKQYF
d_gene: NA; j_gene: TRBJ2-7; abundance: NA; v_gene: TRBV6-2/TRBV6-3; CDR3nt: TGTGCCAGCAGTTACTCGTATCCGCGGGGCACCGAGCAGTACTTC; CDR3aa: CASSYSYPRGTEQYF
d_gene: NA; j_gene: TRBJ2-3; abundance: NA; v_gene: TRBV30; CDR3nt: TGTGCCTGGAGTGTACGCGGGCACTACACAGATACGCAGTATTTT; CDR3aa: CAWSVRGHYTDTQYF
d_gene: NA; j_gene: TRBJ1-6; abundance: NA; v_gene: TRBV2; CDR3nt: TGTGCCAGCAGTGTGGAAGGGAGGAATTCACCCCTCCACTTT; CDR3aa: CASSVEGRNSPLHF
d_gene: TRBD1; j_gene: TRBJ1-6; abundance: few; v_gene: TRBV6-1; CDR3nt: TGTGCCAGCAGCGTGAATATGGGACAGGGAACTAGTTCTTCACCCCTCCACTTT; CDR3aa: CASSVNMGQGTSSSPLHF
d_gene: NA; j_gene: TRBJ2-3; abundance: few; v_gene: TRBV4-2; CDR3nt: TGTGCCAGCAGCCAAGTTACAGGGACAGATACGCAGTATTTT; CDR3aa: CASSQVTGTDTQYF
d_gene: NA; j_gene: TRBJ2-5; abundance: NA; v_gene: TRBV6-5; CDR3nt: TGTGCCAGCAGTGACACGGGAGAGACCCAGTACTTC; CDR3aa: CASSDTGETQYF
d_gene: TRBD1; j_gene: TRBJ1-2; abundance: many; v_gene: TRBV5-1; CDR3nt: TGTGCCAGCAGCTTGGGACAGGGCAACTATGGCTACACCTTC; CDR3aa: CASSLGQGNYGYTF
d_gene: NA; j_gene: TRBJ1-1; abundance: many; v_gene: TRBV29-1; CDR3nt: TGCAGCACCTCCAAGGGGGTCGGAGAAGCTTTCTTT; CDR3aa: CSTSKGVGEAFF
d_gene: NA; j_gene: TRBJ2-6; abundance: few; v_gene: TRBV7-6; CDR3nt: TGTGCCAGCAGCCAGATGTCCTCTGGGGCCAACGTCCTGACTTTC; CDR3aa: CASSQMSSGANVLTF
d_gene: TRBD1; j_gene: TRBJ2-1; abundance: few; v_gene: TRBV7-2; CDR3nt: TGTGCCAGCAGCCCGGGGCGACAGGGCGGTGAGCAGTTCTTC; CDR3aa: CASSPGRQGGEQFF
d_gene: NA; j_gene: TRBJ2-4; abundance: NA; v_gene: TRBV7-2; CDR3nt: TGTGCCAGCAGCCCACTCGGGACCTACATTCAGTACTTC; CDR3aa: CASSPLGTYIQYF
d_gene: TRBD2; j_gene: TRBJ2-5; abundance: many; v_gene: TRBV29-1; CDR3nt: TGCAGCGGGGGGGGCCAAGAGACCCAGTACTTC; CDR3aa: CSGGGQETQYF
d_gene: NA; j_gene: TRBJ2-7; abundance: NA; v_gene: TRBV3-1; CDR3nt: TGTGCCAGCAGCGATCCGGGCTCGACCGTCTACGAGCAGTACTTC; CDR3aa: CASSDPGSTVYEQYF
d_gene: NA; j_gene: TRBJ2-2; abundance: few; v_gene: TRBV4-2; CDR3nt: TGTGCCAGCAGCCGCTCTAGCGAGAACACCGGGGAGCTGTTTTTT; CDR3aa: CASSRSSENTGELFF
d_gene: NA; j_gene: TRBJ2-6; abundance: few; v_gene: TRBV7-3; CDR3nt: TGTGCCAGCAGCTTTGGCGTAGCTGGGGCCAACGTCCTGACTTTC; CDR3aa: CASSFGVAGANVLTF
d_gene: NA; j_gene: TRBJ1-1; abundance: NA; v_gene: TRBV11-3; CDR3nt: TGTGCCAGCAGCTTAGATGTGGCGGCTGGATGGACTGAAGCTTTCTTT; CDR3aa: CASSLDVAAGWTEAFF
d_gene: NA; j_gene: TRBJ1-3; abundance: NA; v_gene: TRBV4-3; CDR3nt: TGCGCCAGCAGCCAAGACGGGGGCTCTGGAAACACCATATATTTT; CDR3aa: CASSQDGGSGNTIYF
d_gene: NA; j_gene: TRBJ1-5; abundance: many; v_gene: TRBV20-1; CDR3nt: TGCAGTGCTGTCAGACTCAATAGCAATCAGCCCCAGCATTTT; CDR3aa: CSAVRLNSNQPQHF
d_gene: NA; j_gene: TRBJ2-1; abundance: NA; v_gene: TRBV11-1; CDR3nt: TGTGCCAGCAGCCAGGACGTCTCCTACAATGAGCAGTTCTTC; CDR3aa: CASSQDVSYNEQFF
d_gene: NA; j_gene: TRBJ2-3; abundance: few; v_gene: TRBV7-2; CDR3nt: TGCGCCAGCAGCTTACAACCTTCGGACTACTATAGCACAGATACGCAGTATTTT; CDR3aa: CASSLQPSDYYSTDTQYF
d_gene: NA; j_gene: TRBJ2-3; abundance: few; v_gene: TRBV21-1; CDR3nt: TGTGCCAGCAGCACCCTAGCGGGGGCCGTCACAGATACGCAGTATTTT; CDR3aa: CASSTLAGAVTDTQYF
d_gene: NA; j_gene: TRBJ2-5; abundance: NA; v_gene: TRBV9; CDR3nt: TGTGCCAGCAGCGTAGGAGGGGGTTTGGAGACCCAGTACTTC; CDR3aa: CASSVGGGLETQYF
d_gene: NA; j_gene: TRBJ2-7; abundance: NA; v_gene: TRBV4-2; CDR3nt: TGTGCCAGCAGCCAATTCACCGGGACGGACTCCTACGAGCAGTACTTC; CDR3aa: CASSQFTGTDSYEQYF